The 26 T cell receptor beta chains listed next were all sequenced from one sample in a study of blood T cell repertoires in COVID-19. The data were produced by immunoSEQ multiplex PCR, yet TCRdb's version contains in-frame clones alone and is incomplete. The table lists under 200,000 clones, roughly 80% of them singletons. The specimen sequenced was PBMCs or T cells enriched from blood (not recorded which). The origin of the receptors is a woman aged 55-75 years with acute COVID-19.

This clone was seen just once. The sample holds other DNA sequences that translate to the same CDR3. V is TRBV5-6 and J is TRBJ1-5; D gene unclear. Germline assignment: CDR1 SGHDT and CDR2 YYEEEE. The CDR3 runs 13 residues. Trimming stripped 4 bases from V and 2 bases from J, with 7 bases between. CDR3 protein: CASSLPGNQPQHF. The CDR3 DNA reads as TGTGCCAGCAGCCTCCCAGGCAATCAGCCCCAGCATTTT.

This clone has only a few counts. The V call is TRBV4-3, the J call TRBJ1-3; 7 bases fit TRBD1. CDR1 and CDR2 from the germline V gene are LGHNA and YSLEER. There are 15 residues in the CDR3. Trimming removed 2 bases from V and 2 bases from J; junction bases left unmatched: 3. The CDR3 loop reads CASSQNDRAGNTIYF. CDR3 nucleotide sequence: TGCGCCAGCAGCCAAAACGACAGGGCTGGAAACACCATATATTTT.

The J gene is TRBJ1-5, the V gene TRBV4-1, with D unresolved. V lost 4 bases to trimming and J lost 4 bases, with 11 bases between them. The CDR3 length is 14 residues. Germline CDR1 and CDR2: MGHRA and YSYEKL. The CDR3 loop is CASSPGLGNQPQHF. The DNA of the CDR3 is TGCGCCAGCAGCCCAGGACTGGGGAATCAGCCCCAGCATTTT.

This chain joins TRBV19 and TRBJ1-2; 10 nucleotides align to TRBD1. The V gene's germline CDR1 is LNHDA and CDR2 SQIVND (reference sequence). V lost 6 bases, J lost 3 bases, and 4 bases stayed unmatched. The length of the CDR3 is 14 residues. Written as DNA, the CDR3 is TGTGCCAGTAGACTTGGACAGGGGGACTATGGCTACACCTTC. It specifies CASRLGQGDYGYTF.

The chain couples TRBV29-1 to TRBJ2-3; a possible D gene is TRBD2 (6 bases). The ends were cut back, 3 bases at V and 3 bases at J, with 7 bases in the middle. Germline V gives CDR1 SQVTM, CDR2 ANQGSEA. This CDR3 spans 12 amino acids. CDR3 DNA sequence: TGCAGCGTTGATGGGGGGACAGATACGCAGTATTTT. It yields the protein CSVDGGTDTQYF.

The CDR3 coding sequence is TGCGCCAGCAGCTTGGGCGGGGGGATAGAGAATTCACCCCTCCACTTT. Residues: CASSLGGGIENSPLHF. This chain links TRBV5-1 with TRBJ1-6; D is possibly TRBD1 (5 bases). The CDR3 has 16 residues. From germline, CDR1 is SGHRS and CDR2 YFSETQ. Deletions cut 0 bases from V and 7 bases from J, with 14 bases between.

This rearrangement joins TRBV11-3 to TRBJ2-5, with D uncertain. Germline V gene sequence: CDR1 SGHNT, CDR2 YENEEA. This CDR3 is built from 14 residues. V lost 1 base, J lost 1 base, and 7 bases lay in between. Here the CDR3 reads CASSLGGRQETQYF. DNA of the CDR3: TGTGCCAGCAGCTTAGGTGGGCGCCAAGAGACCCAGTACTTC. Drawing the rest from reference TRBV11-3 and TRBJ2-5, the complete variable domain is EAGVVQSPRYKIIEKKQPVAFWCNPISGHNTLYWYLQNLGQGPELLIRYENEEAVDDSQLPKDRFSAERLKGVDSTLKIQPAELGDSAVYLCASSLGGRQETQYFGPGTRLLVL.

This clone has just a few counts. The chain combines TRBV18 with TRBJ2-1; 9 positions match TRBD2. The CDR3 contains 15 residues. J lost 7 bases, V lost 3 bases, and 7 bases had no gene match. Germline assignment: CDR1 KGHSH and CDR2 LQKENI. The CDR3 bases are TGTGCCAGCTCACCGCGCGGGGGGGGATATAATGAGCAGTTCTTC. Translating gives CASSPRGGGYNEQFF.

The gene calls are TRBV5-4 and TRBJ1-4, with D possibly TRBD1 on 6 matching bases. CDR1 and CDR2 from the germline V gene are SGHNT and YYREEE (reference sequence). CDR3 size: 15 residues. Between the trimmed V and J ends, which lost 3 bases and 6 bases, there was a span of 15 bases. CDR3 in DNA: TGTGCCAGCAGCTCATACACAGGGCTTCATGAAAAACTGTTTTTT. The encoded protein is CASSSYTGLHEKLFF.

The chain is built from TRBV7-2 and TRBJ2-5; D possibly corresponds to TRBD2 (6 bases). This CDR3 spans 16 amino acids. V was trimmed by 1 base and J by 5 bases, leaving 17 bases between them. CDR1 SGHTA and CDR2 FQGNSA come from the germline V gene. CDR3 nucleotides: TGTGCCAGCAGCTTAGGTTCTGCGGGTGGGGGGGAGACCCAGTACTTC. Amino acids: CASSLGSAGGGETQYF.

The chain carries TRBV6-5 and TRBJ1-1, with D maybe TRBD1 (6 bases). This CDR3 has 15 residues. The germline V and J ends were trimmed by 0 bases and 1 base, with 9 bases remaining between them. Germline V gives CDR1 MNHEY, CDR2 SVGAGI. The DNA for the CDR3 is TGTGCCAGCAGTTACTCCAGGGGCCCGAACACTGAAGCTTTCTTT. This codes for CASSYSRGPNTEAFF.

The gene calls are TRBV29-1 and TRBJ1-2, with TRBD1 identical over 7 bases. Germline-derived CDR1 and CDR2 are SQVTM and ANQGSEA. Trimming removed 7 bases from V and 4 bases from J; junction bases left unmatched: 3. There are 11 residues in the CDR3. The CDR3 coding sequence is TGCAGCGCAGGGGACAGCTATGGCTACACCTTC. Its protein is CSAGDSYGYTF.

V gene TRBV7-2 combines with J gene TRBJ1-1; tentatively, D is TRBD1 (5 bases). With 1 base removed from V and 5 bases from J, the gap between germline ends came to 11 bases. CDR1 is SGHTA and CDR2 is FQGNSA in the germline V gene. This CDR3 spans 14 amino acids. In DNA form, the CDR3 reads TGTGCCAGCAGCTTAGTCCAGGGTGAAACTGAAGCTTTCTTT. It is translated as CASSLVQGETEAFF.

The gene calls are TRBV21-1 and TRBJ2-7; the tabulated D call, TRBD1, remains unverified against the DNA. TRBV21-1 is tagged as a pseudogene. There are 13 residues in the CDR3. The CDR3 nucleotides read TGTGCCAGCGAGGGGACAGGTAATGACGAGCAGTACTTC. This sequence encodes CASEGTGNDEQYF.

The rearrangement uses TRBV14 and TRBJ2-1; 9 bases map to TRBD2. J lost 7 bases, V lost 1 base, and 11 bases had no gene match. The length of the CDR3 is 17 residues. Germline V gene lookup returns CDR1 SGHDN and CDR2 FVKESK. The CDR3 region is CASSQVGAGGPRNEQFF. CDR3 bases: TGTGCCAGCAGCCAAGTCGGAGCGGGAGGTCCTAGGAATGAGCAGTTCTTC.

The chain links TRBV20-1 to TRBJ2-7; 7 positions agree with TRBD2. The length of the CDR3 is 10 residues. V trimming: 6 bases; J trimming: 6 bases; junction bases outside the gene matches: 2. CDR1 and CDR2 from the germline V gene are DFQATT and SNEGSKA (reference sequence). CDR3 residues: CSAGRAEQYF. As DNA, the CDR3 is TGCAGTGCGGGGAGGGCCGAGCAGTACTTC.

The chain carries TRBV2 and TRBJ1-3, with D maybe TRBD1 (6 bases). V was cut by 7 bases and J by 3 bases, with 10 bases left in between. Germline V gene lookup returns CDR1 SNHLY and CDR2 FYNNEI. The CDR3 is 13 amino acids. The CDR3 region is CASIQGFGNTIYF. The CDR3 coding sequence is TGTGCCAGCATACAGGGATTTGGAAACACCATATATTTT.

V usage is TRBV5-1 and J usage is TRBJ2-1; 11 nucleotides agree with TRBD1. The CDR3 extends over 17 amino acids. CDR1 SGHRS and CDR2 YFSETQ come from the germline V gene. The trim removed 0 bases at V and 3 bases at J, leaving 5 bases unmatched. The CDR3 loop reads CASSLALGTGGYNEQFF. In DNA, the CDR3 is TGCGCCAGCAGCTTGGCCTTAGGGACAGGGGGCTACAATGAGCAGTTCTTC. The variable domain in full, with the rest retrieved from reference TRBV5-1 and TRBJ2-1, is KAGVTQTPRYLIKTRGQQVTLSCSPISGHRSVSWYQQTPGQGLQFLFEYFSETQRNKGNFPGRFSGRQFSNSRSEMNVSTLELGDSALYLCASSLALGTGGYNEQFFGPGTRLTVL.

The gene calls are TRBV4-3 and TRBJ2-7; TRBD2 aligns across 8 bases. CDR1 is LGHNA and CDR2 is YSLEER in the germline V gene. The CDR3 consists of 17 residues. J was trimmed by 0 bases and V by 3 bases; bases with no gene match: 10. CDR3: CASSQASRLAPSYEQYF. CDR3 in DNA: TGCGCCAGCAGCCAGGCAAGCCGACTAGCGCCCTCCTACGAGCAGTACTTC.

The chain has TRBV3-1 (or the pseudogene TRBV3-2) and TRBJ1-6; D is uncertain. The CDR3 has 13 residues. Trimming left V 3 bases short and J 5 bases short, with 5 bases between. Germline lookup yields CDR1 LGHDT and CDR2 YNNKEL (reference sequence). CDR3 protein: CASSHFDNSPLHF. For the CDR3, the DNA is TGTGCCAGCAGCCATTTCGATAATTCACCCCTCCACTTT.

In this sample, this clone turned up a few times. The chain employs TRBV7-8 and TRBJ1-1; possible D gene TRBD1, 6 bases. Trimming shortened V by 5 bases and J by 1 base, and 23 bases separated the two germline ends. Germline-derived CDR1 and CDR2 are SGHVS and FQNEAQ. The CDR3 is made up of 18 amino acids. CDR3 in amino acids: CASSLKPPGHDTNTEAFF. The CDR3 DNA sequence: TGTGCCAGCAGCCTAAAACCCCCGGGACACGATACGAACACTGAAGCTTTCTTT.

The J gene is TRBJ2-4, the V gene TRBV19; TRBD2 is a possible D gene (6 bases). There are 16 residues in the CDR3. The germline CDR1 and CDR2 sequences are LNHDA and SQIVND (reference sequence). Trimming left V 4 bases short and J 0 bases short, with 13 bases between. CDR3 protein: CASSTPLREAKNIQYF. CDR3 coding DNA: TGTGCCAGTAGTACCCCTTTGCGGGAAGCCAAAAACATTCAGTACTTC.

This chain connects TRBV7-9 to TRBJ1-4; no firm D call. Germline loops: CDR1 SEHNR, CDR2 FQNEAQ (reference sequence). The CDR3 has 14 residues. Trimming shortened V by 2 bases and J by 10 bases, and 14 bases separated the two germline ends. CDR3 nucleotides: TGTGCCAGCAGCTTACCTGAGGGAGAGGTAAAACTGTTTTTT. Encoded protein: CASSLPEGEVKLFF.

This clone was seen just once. CDR3 sequence reads: CASSRRGGGNSNQPQHF. The DNA of the CDR3 is TGTGCCAGCAGTAGGCGGGGTGGGGGGAATAGCAATCAGCCCCAGCATTTT. The chain uses TRBV27 and TRBJ1-5; possibly TRBD1 for D (5 bases). V lost 5 bases and J 0 bases, leaving 17 bases between the germline ends. This CDR3 has 17 amino acids. CDR1 and CDR2 from the germline V gene are MNHEY and SMNVEV (reference sequence).

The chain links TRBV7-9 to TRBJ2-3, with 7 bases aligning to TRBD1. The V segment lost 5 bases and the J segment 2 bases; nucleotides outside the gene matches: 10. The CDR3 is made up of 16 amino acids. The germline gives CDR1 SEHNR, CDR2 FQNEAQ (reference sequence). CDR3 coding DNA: TGTGCCAGCAGCGGCGACAGGGCGGTCCACACAGATACGCAGTATTTT. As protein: CASSGDRAVHTDTQYF.

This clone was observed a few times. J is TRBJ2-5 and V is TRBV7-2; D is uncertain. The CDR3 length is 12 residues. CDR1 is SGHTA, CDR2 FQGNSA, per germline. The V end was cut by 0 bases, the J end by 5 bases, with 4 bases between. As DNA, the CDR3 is TGTGCCAGCAGCTTAGCGCGGGAGACCCAGTACTTC. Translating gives CASSLARETQYF. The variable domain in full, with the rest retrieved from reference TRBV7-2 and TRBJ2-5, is GAGVSQSPSNKVTEKGKDVELRCDPISGHTALYWYRQSLGQGLEFLIYFQGNSAPDKSGLPSDRFSAERTGGSVSTLTIQRTQQEDSAVYLCASSLARETQYFGPGTRLLVL.